This TCR beta chain stems from a study of identical twins. Germline CDR1 and CDR2: DFQATT and SNEGSKA (reference sequence). V lost 2 bases to trimming and J lost 9 bases, with 11 bases between them. This CDR3 is 13 amino acids long. TCRdb processed the 5' RACE reads anew with MiXCR; each CDR3 protein has one entry. The sample lists roughly 350,000 distinct CDR3 sequences, about 9% occurring once. The TCR originated in a woman aged 45 to 65 in good health. The chain links TRBV20-1 to TRBJ1-6, with D tentatively TRBD1 (5 bases). The specimen sequenced was naive T cells sorted from blood. CDR3 loop: CSARPGQTSPLHF. The CDR3 DNA follows: TGCAGTGCTAGACCAGGACAAACTTCACCCCTCCACTTT.